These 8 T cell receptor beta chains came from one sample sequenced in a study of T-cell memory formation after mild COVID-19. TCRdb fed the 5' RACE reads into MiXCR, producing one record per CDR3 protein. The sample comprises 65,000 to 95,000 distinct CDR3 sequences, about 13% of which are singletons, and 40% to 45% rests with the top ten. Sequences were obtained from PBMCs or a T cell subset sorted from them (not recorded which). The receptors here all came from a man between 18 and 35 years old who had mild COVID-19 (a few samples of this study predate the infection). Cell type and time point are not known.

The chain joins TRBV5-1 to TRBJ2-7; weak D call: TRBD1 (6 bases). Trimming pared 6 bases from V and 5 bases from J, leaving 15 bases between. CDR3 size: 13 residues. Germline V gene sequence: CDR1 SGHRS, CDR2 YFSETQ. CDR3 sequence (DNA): TGCGCCAGCAAAGAAATTCAGGGGAACGAGCAGTACTTC. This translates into CASKEIQGNEQYF.

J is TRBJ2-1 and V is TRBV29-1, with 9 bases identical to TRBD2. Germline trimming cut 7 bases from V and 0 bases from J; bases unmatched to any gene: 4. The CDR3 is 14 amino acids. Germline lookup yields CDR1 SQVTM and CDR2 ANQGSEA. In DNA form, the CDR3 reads TGCAGCGGCAGCGGGGGGAGCTCCTACAATGAGCAGTTCTTC. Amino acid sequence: CSGSGGSSYNEQFF.

The CDR3 sequence is CATSDRRTGYNEQFF. The CDR3 DNA is TGTGCCACCAGTGACCGGAGGACAGGCTACAATGAGCAGTTCTTC. This sequence joins TRBV24-1 and TRBJ2-1, with 7 positions matching TRBD1. V gave up 4 bases and J gave up 3 bases; unmatched junction bases: 5. CDR1 is KGHDR, CDR2 SFDVKD, per germline. This CDR3 is built from 15 residues.

CDR3 DNA: TGCGCCAGCAGCCAAGTTGCAGCTAAGGGCATGGGCACTGAAGCTTTCTTT. This encodes CASSQVAAKGMGTEAFF. V is TRBV4-1 and J is TRBJ1-1; D is ambiguous. CDR1 is MGHRA, CDR2 YSYEKL, per germline. The CDR3 runs to 17 residues. Deletions cut 1 base from V and 4 bases from J, with 19 bases between.

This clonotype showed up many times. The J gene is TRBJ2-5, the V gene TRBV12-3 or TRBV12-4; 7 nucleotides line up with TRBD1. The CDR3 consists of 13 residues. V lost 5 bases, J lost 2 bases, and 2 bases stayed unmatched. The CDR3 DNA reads TGTGCCAGCAGTCCGGGACAGCAAGAGACCCAGTACTTC. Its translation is CASSPGQQETQYF.

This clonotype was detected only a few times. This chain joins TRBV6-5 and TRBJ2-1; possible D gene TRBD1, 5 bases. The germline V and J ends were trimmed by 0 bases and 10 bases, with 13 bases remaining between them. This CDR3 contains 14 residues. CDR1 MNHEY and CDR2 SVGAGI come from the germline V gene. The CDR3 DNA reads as TGTGCCAGCAGTTACTCCGCAGGGAAAGAGGAGCAGTTCTTC. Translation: CASSYSAGKEEQFF.

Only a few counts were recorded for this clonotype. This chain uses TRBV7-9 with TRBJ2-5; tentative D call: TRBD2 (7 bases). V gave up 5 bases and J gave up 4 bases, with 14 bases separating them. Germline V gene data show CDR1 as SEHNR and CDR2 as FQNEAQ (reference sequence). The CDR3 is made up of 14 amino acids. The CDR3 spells CASSPSGGVETQYF. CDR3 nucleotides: TGTGCCAGCAGCCCTTCGGGGGGCGTAGAGACCCAGTACTTC.

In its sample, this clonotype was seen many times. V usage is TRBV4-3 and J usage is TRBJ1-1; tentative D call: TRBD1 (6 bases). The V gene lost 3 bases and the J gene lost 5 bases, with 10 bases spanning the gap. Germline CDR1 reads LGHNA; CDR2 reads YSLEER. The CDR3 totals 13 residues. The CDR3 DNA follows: TGCGCCAGCAGCCAGGGGGCGTGGACTGAAGCTTTCTTT. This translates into CASSQGAWTEAFF.